These 14 T cell receptor beta chains were all obtained from the same sample, sequenced in a study of post-analysis software for immune sequencing data. Study-level results: Patients used about 5 TRBV segments, including TRBV5-6, TRBV5-1 and TRBV20-1, more often than controls.

What these receptors recognize is not known. Carried by the TCR beta cDNA libraries were unique molecular identifiers. TCRdb reanalysed the PCR reads using MiXCR and keeps one entry per CDR3 protein. The sample holds 550,000 to 700,000 distinct CDR3 sequences, 40% to 50% seen once. The sequenced sample was blood. The source is a girl aged 5 to 17 with multiple sclerosis.

The V gene is TRBV9, the J gene TRBJ2-5; TRBD2 agrees at 7 bases. There are 13 residues in the CDR3. The V gene's germline CDR1 is SGDLS and CDR2 YYNGEE. J gave up 4 bases and V 3 bases, and 3 bases lay outside the gene matches. CDR3 sequence reads: CASSGGGGETQYF. In nucleotides, the CDR3 is TGTGCCAGCAGCGGGGGGGGAGGAGAGACCCAGTACTTC.

The V and J genes are TRBV6-5 and TRBJ1-1, with TRBD1 as a possible D gene (5 bases). The CDR3 runs 15 residues. Germline V lookup: CDR1 MNHEY, CDR2 SVGAGI. V lost 0 bases to trimming and J lost 4 bases, with 12 bases between them. For the CDR3, the DNA is TGTGCCAGCAGTTACTCGACTAAAGGGGCCACTGAAGCTTTCTTT. It encodes CASSYSTKGATEAFF.

This clonotype has a handful of counts. The rearrangement joins TRBV12-3 or TRBV12-4 to TRBJ1-4; perhaps TRBD1 as D (5 bases). V gave up 3 bases and J gave up 6 bases, with 11 bases separating them. The CDR3 totals 14 residues. The CDR3 here is CASSFRVGDEKLFF. The CDR3 DNA reads TGTGCCAGCAGTTTCAGGGTCGGGGATGAAAAACTGTTTTTT.

A few counts support this clonotype. This rearrangement joins TRBV9 to TRBJ1-4; possible D gene TRBD1, 5 bases. Germline assignment: CDR1 SGDLS and CDR2 YYNGEE. V gave up 2 bases and J gave up 11 bases, with 13 bases separating them. The CDR3 runs to 13 residues. The CDR3 nucleotides are TGTGCCAGCAGCGTCGACAGCCTCGGGAAACTGTTTTTT. This translates into CASSVDSLGKLFF.

In DNA form, the CDR3 reads TGCAGTGCTAGACATGGGGGACTAGCGGAGCCCAGCTCCCCAGATACGCAGTATTTT. Residues: CSARHGGLAEPSSPDTQYF. The chain joins TRBV20-1 to TRBJ2-3; 11 bases are a match to TRBD2. Trimming at V came to 2 bases and at J to 4 bases, leaving 17 bases not matched to a gene. The CDR3 is 19 amino acids. Per germline, CDR1 DFQATT and CDR2 SNEGSKA (reference sequence).

A remark on this clonotype: A junction end diverges from the germline sequence, so it may reflect a read error. V gene TRBV12-3 or TRBV12-4 combines with J gene TRBJ1-2; no reliable D call. CDR3 size: 18 residues. Here the CDR3 reads CASSLGRYAGRTNYGHTF. The CDR3 coding sequence is TGTGCCAGCAGTTTAGGCAGATACGCCGGGAGAACTAACTATGGCCACACCTTC.

This clonotype was seen only a few times. The V call is TRBV4-1, the J call TRBJ2-3; 7 bases align to TRBD2. The CDR3 has 16 amino acids. Looked up from germline, CDR1 is MGHRA and CDR2 is YSYEKL. Trimming cost V 3 bases and J 2 bases; bases outside gene matches: 8. The CDR3 DNA follows: TGCGCCAGCAGCCATTATGGGGAGGGGAACACAGATACGCAGTATTTT. Its translation: CASSHYGEGNTDTQYF.

The V call is TRBV6-4, the J call TRBJ2-1; D not resolved. The V and J ends lost 2 bases and 5 bases respectively, with 4 bases between them. The CDR3 extends over 12 amino acids. CDR1 MRHNA and CDR2 SNTAGT come from the germline V gene. The CDR3 reads CASSDGHNEQFF. CDR3 sequence (DNA): TGTGCCAGCAGTGACGGTCACAATGAGCAGTTCTTC.

This chain connects TRBV20-1 to TRBJ2-1; a possible D gene is TRBD2 (6 bases). The germline gives CDR1 DFQATT, CDR2 SNEGSKA (reference sequence). The length of the CDR3 is 14 residues. Trimming took 3 bases from V and 3 from J, leaving 12 bases between them. The CDR3 loop reads CSASRGDFYNEQFF. The CDR3 bases are TGCAGTGCTAGTCGCGGGGACTTCTACAATGAGCAGTTCTTC.

CDR3 nucleotide sequence: TGTGCCAGCGCCTGGACAGGCTATGGCTACACCTTC. It yields the protein CASAWTGYGYTF. The chain is built from TRBV12-3 or TRBV12-4 and TRBJ1-2; TRBD1 aligns across 7 bases. Losses at the gene ends were 8 bases for V and 4 bases for J; bases not matched to a gene: 4. The CDR3 loop spans 12 amino acids.

The CDR3 reads CASILGDEQFF. DNA for the CDR3: TGTGCCAGCATCCTAGGGGATGAGCAGTTCTTC. This chain connects TRBV6-5 to TRBJ2-1, with a weak D call TRBD1 (5 bases). The CDR3 has 11 amino acids. The V gene's germline CDR1 is MNHEY and CDR2 SVGAGI. V lost 7 bases to trimming and J lost 8 bases, with 9 bases between them.

In its sample, this clonotype was seen a few times. V is TRBV29-1 and J is TRBJ2-6, with 8 nucleotides matching TRBD1. The germline V gene encodes CDR1 SQVTM and CDR2 ANQGSEA. The trim removed 7 bases at V and 0 bases at J, leaving 8 bases unmatched. CDR3 length: 16 residues. In nucleotides, the CDR3 is TGCAGCGCGGAGGACAGGGATAGCTCTGGGGCCAACGTCCTGACTTTC. This translates into CSAEDRDSSGANVLTF.

V is TRBV29-1 and J is TRBJ2-1, with D maybe TRBD1 (8 bases). Germline CDR1 SQVTM, CDR2 ANQGSEA. The CDR3 runs to 13 residues. V shed 6 bases and J shed 3 bases, with 12 bases lying between them. The CDR3 region is CSVGGTGYNEQFF. In DNA, the CDR3 is TGCAGCGTCGGGGGGACAGGCTACAATGAGCAGTTCTTC.

V usage is TRBV7-9 and J usage is TRBJ2-7; D not certain. This CDR3 is built from 14 residues. CDR1 is SEHNR and CDR2 is FQNEAQ in the germline V gene (reference sequence). Trimming shortened V by 7 bases and J by 1 base, and 14 bases separated the two germline ends. CDR3 nucleotide sequence: TGTGCCAGCACCCTTCTTCCTGATTCCTACGAGCAGTACTTC. Protein sequence: CASTLLPDSYEQYF.